This entry lists 23 T cell receptor beta chains sequenced from one sample in a study of a mutant IDH1 vaccine in newly diagnosed glioma. Their antigens are not known. Assay: immunoSEQ multiplex PCR; the TCRdb copy retains only in-frame clones and omits some. The table has tens of thousands of clones, around 77% seen once. Time point of the sample: week 11, during vaccination. Vaccination comprised doses that each held 300 ug of mutant IDH1 20-mer peptide, plus topical imiquimod. The specimen was PBMCs, collected from a glioma patient whose treatment included an IDH1 peptide vaccine. The receptor source for this set is a woman between 18 and 30 years old with glioma.

The V and J genes are TRBV6-6 and TRBJ2-1, with 15 nucleotides matching TRBD2. Germline V lookup: CDR1 MNHNY, CDR2 SVGAGI (reference sequence). The CDR3 spans 16 residues. V dropped 5 bases and J dropped 3; count of bases not matched to a gene: 2. This CDR3 reads CASSRTSGRVYNEQFF. CDR3 bases: TGTGCCAGCAGTCGGACTAGCGGGAGGGTCTACAATGAGCAGTTCTTC.

The chain joins TRBV19 to TRBJ2-1; 7 nucleotides match TRBD2. Germline V lookup: CDR1 LNHDA, CDR2 SQIVND (reference sequence). Trimming cost V 0 bases and J 2 bases; bases outside gene matches: 4. The CDR3 is made up of 16 amino acids. The CDR3 here is CASSIEGGSAYNEQFF. The CDR3 DNA is TGTGCCAGTAGTATAGAGGGCGGGAGTGCCTACAATGAGCAGTTCTTC.

This clone has just a few counts. The CDR3 DNA reads TGTGCCAGCAGCCGGGACGTGGGCTACACCTTC. Protein product: CASSRDVGYTF. The chain links TRBV7-9 to TRBJ1-2; possibly TRBD1 for D (5 bases). Deletions cut 5 bases from V and 8 bases from J, with 9 bases between. From germline, CDR1 is SEHNR and CDR2 FQNEAQ (reference sequence). This CDR3 has 11 amino acids.

The genes are TRBV27 and TRBJ1-3; D remains ambiguous. The CDR3 spans 14 residues. In germline, CDR1 is MNHEY, CDR2 SMNVEV (reference sequence). V gave up 5 bases and J gave up 1 base, with 9 bases separating them. The CDR3 region is CASSPSLSGNTIYF. The CDR3 bases are TGTGCCAGCAGTCCAAGCTTATCTGGAAACACCATATATTTT.

Concerning this clone: Other DNA variants within this sample encode the same CDR3. This chain connects TRBV18 to TRBJ1-2; D is ambiguous. There are 14 residues in the CDR3. Germline values: CDR1 KGHSH, CDR2 LQKENI. Trimming stripped 0 bases from V and 0 bases from J, with 5 bases between. The CDR3 reads CASSPPGTNYGYTF. CDR3 nucleotide sequence: TGTGCCAGCTCACCACCCGGGACTAACTATGGCTACACCTTC.

The chain carries TRBV5-6 and TRBJ2-7; 12 nucleotides line up with TRBD2. CDR3 size: 17 residues. From germline, CDR1 is SGHDT and CDR2 YYEEEE. V dropped 4 bases and J dropped 4; count of bases not matched to a gene: 12. DNA of the CDR3: TGTGCCAGCAGCCCCCTCAAGACTAGCGGGGGCGAGTACGAGCAGTACTTC. Translating gives CASSPLKTSGGEYEQYF.

This clone was seen more than once but under ten times. The V call is TRBV7-2, the J call TRBJ2-7; D is unresolved. Germline CDR1 reads SGHTA; CDR2 reads FQGNSA. CDR3 length: 15 amino acids. The ends were cut back, 0 bases at V and 1 base at J, with 10 bases in the middle. CDR3 loop: CASSLALVGSYEQYF. In DNA form, the CDR3 reads TGTGCCAGCAGCTTAGCTCTCGTAGGATCCTACGAGCAGTACTTC.

The CDR3 loop is CSVEGIGGTDTQYF. The CDR3 nucleotides are TGCAGCGTTGAAGGGATTGGGGGCACAGATACGCAGTATTTT. The chain combines TRBV29-1 with TRBJ2-3; D gene uncertain. Trimming took off 1 base at V and 1 base at J, with 9 bases between the two ends. The CDR3 is 14 residues long. Germline CDR1 SQVTM, CDR2 ANQGSEA.

In its sample, this clone was seen a few times. The chain uses TRBV4-1 and TRBJ1-4; TRBD1 is a possible D gene (6 bases). This CDR3 has 14 residues. Germline V gene data show CDR1 as MGHRA and CDR2 as YSYEKL. Trimming stripped 0 bases from V and 10 bases from J, with 12 bases between. The CDR3: CASSQEQGTVKLFF. CDR3 bases: TGCGCCAGCAGCCAAGAACAGGGCACAGTAAAACTGTTTTTT.

The chain couples TRBV4-1 to TRBJ2-1; no clear D. Trimming pared 4 bases from V and 6 bases from J, leaving 7 bases between. CDR1 is MGHRA and CDR2 is YSYEKL in the germline V gene. The CDR3 has 12 amino acids. CDR3 loop: CASSPAGNEQFF. Here the CDR3 DNA reads TGCGCCAGCAGCCCGGCAGGCAATGAGCAGTTCTTC.

The rearrangement joins TRBV6-5 to TRBJ1-2; the D is unclear. Trimming took off 2 bases at V and 2 bases at J, with 3 bases between the two ends. The CDR3 spans 12 residues. The germline gives CDR1 MNHEY, CDR2 SVGAGI. Here the CDR3 DNA reads TGTGCCAGCAGTTACGGGAACTATGGCTACACCTTC. Translating gives CASSYGNYGYTF.

This chain links TRBV7-3 with TRBJ2-1; D ambiguous. CDR1 SGHTA and CDR2 FQGTGA come from the germline V gene. CDR3 length: 15 amino acids. The V and J ends lost 1 base and 2 bases respectively, with 9 bases between them. The CDR3 sequence: CASSLNVDAYNEQFF. For the CDR3, the DNA is TGTGCCAGCAGCTTAAATGTAGATGCCTACAATGAGCAGTTCTTC.

The chain is built from TRBV18 and TRBJ2-5, with D perhaps matching TRBD1 (5 bases). The CDR3 has 12 amino acids. Trimming pared 6 bases from V and 2 bases from J, leaving 7 bases between. CDR1 and CDR2 (germline): KGHSH, LQKENI. The CDR3 bases are TGTGCCAGCTCTCGACAGCAAGAGACCCAGTACTTC. It yields the protein CASSRQQETQYF.

This clone has more than one count but fewer than ten. V usage is TRBV18 and J usage is TRBJ2-7; perhaps D is TRBD1 or TRBD2 (5 bases each). The CDR3 runs 12 residues. The ends were cut back, 6 bases at V and 1 base at J, with 7 bases in the middle. The germline CDR1 and CDR2 sequences are KGHSH and LQKENI. The CDR3 nucleotides are TGTGCCAGCTCCGAGGGGTCCTACGAGCAGTACTTC. Translation gives CASSEGSYEQYF. The full variable domain, with the rest looked up from reference TRBV18 and TRBJ2-7, is NAGVMQNPRHLVRRRGQEARLRCSPMKGHSHVYWYRQLPEEGLKFMVYLQKENIIDESGMPKERFSAEFPKEGPSILRIQQVVRGDSAAYFCASSEGSYEQYFGPGTRLTVT.

This clone came up once. The chain has TRBV7-9 and TRBJ2-3, with unresolved D. V lost 8 bases, J lost 4 bases, and 19 bases lay in between. Germline lookup yields CDR1 SEHNR and CDR2 FQNEAQ (reference sequence). CDR3 length: 15 amino acids. The CDR3 bases are TGTGCCAGCGACTCGGGCCACCGTGGGGCAGATACGCAGTATTTT. Protein: CASDSGHRGADTQYF.

V usage is TRBV27 and J usage is TRBJ1-2, with 7 positions matching TRBD1. The V gene's germline CDR1 is MNHEY and CDR2 SMNVEV (reference sequence). The CDR3 length is 15 residues. V trimming: 2 bases; J trimming: 6 bases; junction bases outside the gene matches: 9. In DNA form, the CDR3 reads TGTGCCAGCAGTTTAAGAGCCCTGACAGGGAATGGCTACACCTTC. This gives the protein CASSLRALTGNGYTF.

The CDR3 here is CASSVGRGYTDTQYF. The CDR3 nucleotides are TGTGCCAGCAGCGTAGGGCGGGGGTACACAGATACGCAGTATTTT. The chain couples TRBV9 to TRBJ2-3; TRBD2 matches at 7 bases. CDR3 length: 15 amino acids. Per germline, CDR1 SGDLS and CDR2 YYNGEE. The V and J ends lost 0 bases and 2 bases, in that order; junction bases with no gene match: 3.

The rearrangement uses TRBV27 and TRBJ2-7, with 7 bases identical to TRBD2. J lost 4 bases, V lost 2 bases, and 5 bases had no gene match. CDR1 is MNHEY and CDR2 is SMNVEV in the germline V gene (reference sequence). CDR3 length: 14 amino acids. The CDR3 DNA follows: TGTGCCAGCAGTTTAGGGTCGGGGGGTTACGAGCAGTACTTC. Translating gives CASSLGSGGYEQYF.

The chain couples TRBV21-1 to TRBJ2-3; TRBD2 is taken as the D call from the table, unchecked against the DNA. TRBV21-1 is noted as a pseudogene. The CDR3 contains 17 residues. This CDR3 is CASSKYPGLAGADTQYF. The CDR3 DNA sequence: TGTGCCAGCAGCAAATATCCCGGACTAGCGGGGGCAGATACGCAGTATTTT.

This clone has just a few counts. V and J are TRBV4-3 and TRBJ2-2; unclear D gene. Trimming left V 0 bases short and J 5 bases short, with 13 bases between. CDR1 is LGHNA, CDR2 YSLEER, per germline. The CDR3 extends over 16 amino acids. Here the CDR3 reads CASSQDRGGRTGELFF. CDR3 nucleotide sequence: TGCGCCAGCAGCCAAGATCGCGGCGGCCGTACCGGGGAGCTGTTTTTT.

This clone was seen only a few times. The rearrangement joins TRBV5-1 to TRBJ2-7, with TRBD1 matching over 9 bases. V shed 5 bases and J 4 bases; nucleotides not matched to a gene: 10. Germline-derived CDR1 and CDR2 are SGHRS and YFSETQ. The CDR3 length is 15 residues. CDR3 coding DNA: TGCGCCAGCAGTCCCATCCCCGGACAGGGGTACGAGCAGTACTTC. This encodes CASSPIPGQGYEQYF.

The genes are TRBV18 and TRBJ2-3; D uncertain. V lost 5 bases and J lost 2, with 2 bases in between. The germline gives CDR1 KGHSH, CDR2 LQKENI. The CDR3 has 11 amino acids. CDR3 in amino acids: CASSYTDTQYF. As DNA, the CDR3 is TGTGCCAGCTCATACACAGATACGCAGTATTTT. Complete variable domain (other parts from reference TRBV18 and TRBJ2-3): NAGVMQNPRHLVRRRGQEARLRCSPMKGHSHVYWYRQLPEEGLKFMVYLQKENIIDESGMPKERFSAEFPKEGPSILRIQQVVRGDSAAYFCASSYTDTQYFGPGTRLTVL.

V is TRBV7-9 and J is TRBJ1-1; D gene unclear. The V end lost 5 bases, the J end lost 3 bases, and 7 bases lay between the germline ends. CDR3 size: 12 residues. Looked up from germline, CDR1 is SEHNR and CDR2 is FQNEAQ (reference sequence). In DNA form, the CDR3 reads TGTGCCAGCAGCCGGGTGGACACTGAAGCTTTCTTT. It specifies CASSRVDTEAFF.